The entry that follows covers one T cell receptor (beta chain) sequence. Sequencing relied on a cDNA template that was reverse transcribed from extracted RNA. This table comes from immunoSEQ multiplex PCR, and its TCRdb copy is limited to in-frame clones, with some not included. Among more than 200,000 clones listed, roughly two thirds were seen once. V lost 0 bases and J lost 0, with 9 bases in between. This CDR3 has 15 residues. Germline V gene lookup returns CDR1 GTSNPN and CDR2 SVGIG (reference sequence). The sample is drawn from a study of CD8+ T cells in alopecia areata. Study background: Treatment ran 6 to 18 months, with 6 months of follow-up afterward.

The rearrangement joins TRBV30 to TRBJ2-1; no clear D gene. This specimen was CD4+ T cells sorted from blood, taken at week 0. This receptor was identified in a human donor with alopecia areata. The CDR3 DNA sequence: TGTGCCTGGAGTGTACTATGGGGCTCCTACAATGAGCAGTTCTTC. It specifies CAWSVLWGSYNEQFF.